This entry features one T cell receptor beta chain sequence. Its antigen is currently unknown. This entry belongs to a study of T-cell memory formation after mild COVID-19. Germline CDR1 SGHRS, CDR2 YFSETQ. Deletions cut 1 base from V and 5 bases from J, with 19 bases between. This CDR3 contains 16 residues. Broader study findings: Several responding clones turned up in pre-infection memory, indicating that cross-reactive memory may have taken part. Clones that contracted clustered mainly in CM and EM if CD4+ and in EMRA if CD8+.

MiXCR, run by TCRdb on the 5' RACE reads, gives a single entry per CDR3 protein. This sample has about 40,000 distinct CDR3 sequences; around 6.1% occur once, and the top ten carry approximately 0.81%. This sequence originates from an adult who had mild COVID-19 (a few samples of this study predate the infection). Cell type and time point are not known. V gene TRBV5-1 combines with J gene TRBJ2-7, with a weak D call TRBD2 (6 bases). Sequenced: PBMCs or a T cell subset sorted from them (not recorded which). CDR3 region: CASSLRRRGRLDEQYF. DNA of the CDR3: TGCGCCAGCAGCTTGCGCCGGAGGGGACGTCTGGACGAGCAGTACTTC. The whole variable domain, remainder taken from reference TRBV5-1 and TRBJ2-7, is KAGVTQTPRYLIKTRGQQVTLSCSPISGHRSVSWYQQTPGQGLQFLFEYFSETQRNKGNFPGRFSGRQFSNSRSEMNVSTLELGDSALYLCASSLRRRGRLDEQYFGPGTRLTVT.